This T cell receptor beta chain was retrieved from a study of blood T cell repertoires in COVID-19 (dated by TCRdb to about 2020). Background on the whole study: The collaborator samples originated in the United States, Italy and Spain and spanned the acute and convalescent phases of COVID-19. The prospective study material was composed of cDNA or gDNA derived from T cells, B-cell-depleted T cells, or PBMCs. Deeply sampled blood TCRbeta repertoires from subjects exposed to, actively infected with, or recovered from COVID-19 were included in the dataset. The repertoires were released in a freely available public database intended as a resource for research on the immune response to SARS-CoV-2. Samples were obtained from the ongoing ImmuneRACE study (first 160 participants) and from over 1,000 subjects provided by 6 global collaborators. A de-identified subject ID, COVID-19 status, age in years and sex were almost always included in the sample metadata. Where available, HLA class I and class II types were taken from metadata supplied by the sample provider and were not determined by assay-based typing.

Reading from cysteine to phenylalanine, the CDR3 counts 14 amino acids. Only CDR3 DNA remains: 42 bases, in frame from the first base. The germline V gene (reference sequence) sets CDR1 to LGHDT and CDR2 to YNNKEL. The germline ends are 7 bases apart after V is trimmed by 1 base and J by 0 bases. The paper as a whole reports these results and caveats: How much clinical and demographic metadata was included differed by source and by participant, and the metadata was provided uncurated.

Notes on this clone: What antigen it recognizes has not been identified. No quality values exist for individual bases; no much larger clone is one base distant.

TCRbeta CDR3 regions were amplified from genomic DNA using the immunoSEQ Assay, a bias-controlled multiplex PCR. The published analysis was carried out like this. The number of nucleated cells in each sample was estimated by amplification of reference gene primers within the assay. To quantify the absolute abundance of each unique TCRbeta CDR3 rearrangement, sequence reads were collapsed and filtered. For each sample, productive Simpson clonality was calculated by taking the square root of Simpson's diversity index across productive rearrangements. Here the immuneACCESS table is served through TCRdb, limited to in-frame sequences with V and J called. Missing clones are a known gap in these copies; in checked studies unresolved V genes cover under half, and the rest lacks a known reason. V and J calls and clone size are copied from that table; D and trimming were computed from the DNA. This sample comprises tens of thousands of clones, over 65% of them detected only once. The leading ten clones occupy roughly 10% of the sample.

Whole blood was collected in K2EDTA tubes by collaborating institutions according to the institutions' own protocols. For TCRbeta analysis, collaborators shipped samples in one of three forms: frozen whole blood, isolated PBMCs, or DNA extracted from either of those sample types. The sample taken for sequencing was peripheral blood. The sequence came from an older woman with acute or convalescent COVID-19. Recombination joined TRBV3-1 (or the pseudogene TRBV3-2) with TRBJ2-7, with no D gene named confidently. In nucleotides, the sequence is TGTGCCAGCAGCCAAGTAGCCGGCTCCTACGAGCAGTACTTC. This codes for CASSQVAGSYEQYF.